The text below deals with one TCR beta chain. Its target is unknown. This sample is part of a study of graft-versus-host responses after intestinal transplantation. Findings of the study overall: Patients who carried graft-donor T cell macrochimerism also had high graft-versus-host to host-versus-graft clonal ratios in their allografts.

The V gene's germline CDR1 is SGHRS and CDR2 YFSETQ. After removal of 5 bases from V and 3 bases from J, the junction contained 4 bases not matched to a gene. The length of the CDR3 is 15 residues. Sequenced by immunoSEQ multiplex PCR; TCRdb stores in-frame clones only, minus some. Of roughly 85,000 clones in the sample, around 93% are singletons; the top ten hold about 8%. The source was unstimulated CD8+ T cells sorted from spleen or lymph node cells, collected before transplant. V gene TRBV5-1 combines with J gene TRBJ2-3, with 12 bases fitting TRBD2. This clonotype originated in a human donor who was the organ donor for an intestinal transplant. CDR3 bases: TGCGCCAGCAGTGAAGGGACTAGCGGGACAGATACGCAGTATTTT. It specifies CASSEGTSGTDTQYF.